This TCR beta chain was recorded in a study of blood T cell repertoires in COVID-19. Study overall: Samples representing acute and convalescent COVID-19 were sourced from the United States, Italy and Spain. Nucleic acid was either cDNA or gDNA, and it came from T cells, B-cell-depleted T cells, or PBMCs.

In the original processing: Scientists estimated how many nucleated cells there were by amplifying reference gene primers. The table came from immunoSEQ multiplex PCR; TCRdb's copy has only in-frame clones and leaves some out. The V and J calls and clone size are taken from that table; D and trimming were inferred from the DNA. Among about 230,000 clones listed, roughly 84% were seen once. Trimming at V came to 2 bases and at J to 1 base, leaving 1 base not matched to a gene. CDR3 size: 15 residues. Germline V gene sequence: CDR1 SGDLS, CDR2 YYNGEE. This clone appeared a single time. The chain couples TRBV9 to TRBJ2-1; 9 bases are a match to TRBD1. The TCR sequence derives from a woman aged 40 to 50 who had recovered from COVID-19. Sequenced sample: peripheral blood. DNA for the CDR3: TGTGCCAGCAGCGTCGGACAGGGGTCCTACAATGAGCAGTTCTTC. Its protein is CASSVGQGSYNEQFF.